The source of this TCR beta chain is a study of cytomegalovirus exposure and HLA in healthy donors. Study as a whole: In a previous analysis, 117 million unique TCR beta sequences were found from some 180 million T cells. The study, taken as a whole, reports: Accurate prediction of HLA-A and HLA-B alleles (for most subjects) was reportedly achieved from TCR beta sequences.

Concerning this clone: The antigen is unknown.

Researchers ran the PCR with 60 Vbeta and 13 Jbeta primers. The repertoire was sequenced with immunoSEQ multiplex PCR; TCRdb's copy has only in-frame clones and lacks some. This table holds 120,000 or so clones, 79% found once. The germline CDR1 and CDR2 sequences are DFQATT and SNEGSKA (reference sequence). The CDR3 is made up of 11 amino acids. The V gene end was trimmed by 6 bases and the J gene end by 6 bases; junction bases not matched to a gene: 5. This clonotype was sampled from a man aged 18 to 30 in good health and CMV-seronegative. The rearrangement uses TRBV20-1 and TRBJ2-7; 7 bases fit TRBD2. The source material was PBMCs. CDR3 protein: CSAQLALEQYF. The CDR3 nucleotides read TGCAGTGCCCAACTAGCGCTCGAGCAGTACTTC.